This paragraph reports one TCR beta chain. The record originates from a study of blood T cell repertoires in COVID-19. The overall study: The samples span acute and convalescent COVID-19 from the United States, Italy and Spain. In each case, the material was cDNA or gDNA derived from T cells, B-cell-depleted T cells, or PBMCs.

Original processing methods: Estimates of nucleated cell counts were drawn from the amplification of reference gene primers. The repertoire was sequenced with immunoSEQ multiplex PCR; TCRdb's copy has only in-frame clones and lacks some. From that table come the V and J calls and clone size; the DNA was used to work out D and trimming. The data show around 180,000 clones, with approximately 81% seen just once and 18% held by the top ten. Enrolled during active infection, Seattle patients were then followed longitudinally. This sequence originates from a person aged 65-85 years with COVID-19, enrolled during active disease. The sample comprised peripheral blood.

CDR3 sequence reads: CASSLTRQGQSPLHF. DNA of the CDR3: TGTGCCAGCAGTTTAACGAGACAGGGCCAATCACCCCTCCACTTT. The chain uses TRBV27 and TRBJ1-6; 7 bases line up with TRBD1. Germline V CDR1 and CDR2: MNHEY, SMNVEV (reference sequence). Trimming took 2 bases from V and 10 from J; bases not matched to a gene: 8. This CDR3 is 15 amino acids long.